Following are 32 T cell receptor beta chains from one sample sequenced in a study of T cells in Graves' hyperthyroidism and ophthalmopathy. The investigators amplified TCR beta CDR3 regions from RNA transcripts. Using the HTBI primer set, a first-round RT-PCR was run on the TCR CDR3. TCRdb re-called the multiplex PCR reads with MiXCR, one entry per CDR3 protein. The repertoire holds 750,000 to 900,000 distinct CDR3 sequences, with over 35% as singletons. The sample consisted of blood. The receptors shown here come from a man between 18 and 35 years old with Graves' hyperthyroidism.

This clonotype has a handful of counts. At one end, the junction sequence differs from germline, possibly due to a read error. This chain joins TRBV24-1 and TRBJ2-5; D call uncertain. The CDR3 is 15 amino acids. Germline CDR1 KGHDR, CDR2 SFDVKD. This chain's CDR3 is CASSLSWGYQETQYF. Here the CDR3 DNA reads TGTGCCAGCAGTTTATCGTGGGGATATCAAGAGACCCAGTACTTC.

V and J are TRBV4-1 and TRBJ2-7; possibly TRBD1 for D (5 bases). The germline V gene has CDR1 MGHRA and CDR2 YSYEKL. Trimming shortened V by 1 base and J by 0 bases, and 7 bases separated the two germline ends. This CDR3 region has 14 residues. CDR3 sequence: CASSQVQDSYEQYF. CDR3 in DNA: TGCGCCAGCAGCCAAGTACAGGACTCCTACGAGCAGTACTTC.

Ten or more counts support this clonotype. The J gene is TRBJ1-5, the V gene TRBV12-3 or TRBV12-4; D remains unclear. Trimming cost V 5 bases and J 9 bases, with 11 bases left between them. This CDR3 contains 12 residues. CDR3: CASSPASSPQHF. The CDR3 DNA reads TGTGCCAGCAGTCCCGCGAGCTCGCCCCAGCATTTT.

This rearrangement joins TRBV5-8 to TRBJ2-5, with D possibly TRBD1 on 7 matching bases. This CDR3 region has 15 residues. V lost 4 bases and J lost 1, with 14 bases in between. Germline lookup yields CDR1 SGHTS and CDR2 YDEGEE. CDR3 amino acids: CASSPQGTSQETQYF. CDR3 nucleotides: TGTGCCAGCAGCCCACAGGGGACTTCCCAAGAGACCCAGTACTTC.

CDR3 amino acids: CASRTANYGYTF. The CDR3 DNA reads TGTGCCAGCAGGACGGCTAACTATGGCTACACCTTC. The V call is TRBV6-5, the J call TRBJ1-2; D uncertain. In germline, CDR1 is MNHEY, CDR2 SVGAGI. This CDR3 comprises 12 residues. V lost 6 bases to trimming and J lost 0 bases, with 5 bases between them.

The chain recombines TRBV7-9 with TRBJ2-7; 7 bases map to TRBD1. V trimming: 7 bases; J trimming: 3 bases; junction bases outside the gene matches: 12. The CDR3 has 15 residues. Germline CDR1 and CDR2: SEHNR and FQNEAQ (reference sequence). CDR3 nucleotides: TGTGCCAGCACCCAAGGGGGCAACCGGGTCTACGAGCAGTACTTC. Encoded protein: CASTQGGNRVYEQYF.

This clonotype was observed at least ten times. This chain joins TRBV20-1 and TRBJ1-1; no clear D gene. Trimming cost V 0 bases and J 11 bases, with 7 bases left between them. The CDR3 contains 10 residues. CDR1 DFQATT and CDR2 SNEGSKA come from the germline V gene (reference sequence). CDR3 sequence reads: CSARDERAFF. Written as DNA, the CDR3 is TGCAGTGCTAGAGATGAGAGGGCTTTCTTT.

This clonotype came up a few times. This CDR3 reads CASSQERGLSEQYF. The CDR3 DNA sequence: TGCGCCAGCAGCCAAGAACGGGGGCTTAGCGAGCAGTACTTC. V gene TRBV4-1 combines with J gene TRBJ2-7; perhaps D is TRBD1 or TRBD2 (6 bases each). Per the germline V gene, CDR1 is MGHRA and CDR2 is YSYEKL. V was clipped by 0 bases and J by 6 bases, with 12 bases between them. This CDR3 has 14 amino acids.

J is TRBJ2-3 and V is TRBV7-8; TRBD2 matches at 9 bases. V lost 5 bases to trimming and J lost 4 bases; unmatched junction nucleotides: 4. The CDR3 sequence is 14 residues long. Germline CDR1 reads SGHVS; CDR2 reads FQNEAQ. CDR3 coding DNA: TGTGCCAGCAGCCCGGGACTAGCAGCAGATACGCAGTATTTT. As protein: CASSPGLAADTQYF. The entire variable domain, with the rest obtained from reference TRBV7-8 and TRBJ2-3, is as follows: GAGVSQSPRYKVAKRGQDVALRCDPISGHVSLFWYQQALGQGPEFLTYFQNEAQLDKSGLPSDRFFAERPEGSVSTLKIQRTQQEDSAVYLCASSPGLAADTQYFGPGTRLTVL.

This clonotype was counted ten times or more. The V and J genes are TRBV10-3 and TRBJ1-5, with D maybe TRBD1 (6 bases). Germline CDR1 reads ENHRY; CDR2 reads SYGVKD. Trimming cost V 0 bases and J 7 bases, with 13 bases left between them. The CDR3 runs to 15 residues. In DNA, the CDR3 is TGTGCCATCAGTGAGTCGAAAGGGGGAGGCCAGCCCCAGCATTTT. It specifies CAISESKGGGQPQHF.

This clonotype has more than one count but fewer than ten. The rearrangement uses TRBV20-1 and TRBJ2-7, with D tentatively TRBD1 (5 bases). This CDR3 is 15 amino acids long. From germline, CDR1 is DFQATT and CDR2 SNEGSKA (reference sequence). Trimming pared 4 bases from V and 1 base from J, leaving 17 bases between. The CDR3 DNA reads as TGCAGTGCTAACCCCTTGGTGAGACAGTCCTACGAGCAGTACTTC. It specifies CSANPLVRQSYEQYF.

This clonotype has a count of ten or more. The chain links TRBV2 to TRBJ1-2; TRBD1 agrees at 10 bases. CDR1 and CDR2 from the germline V gene are SNHLY and FYNNEI. V gave up 6 bases and J gave up 5 bases; unmatched junction bases: 9. The CDR3 is 15 amino acids. This CDR3 reads CASRVRDRGGYGYTF. CDR3 DNA: TGTGCCAGCAGGGTCCGGGACAGGGGAGGGTATGGCTACACCTTC.

This clonotype was observed at least ten times. V is TRBV7-3 and J is TRBJ1-1, with D possibly TRBD1 on 6 matching bases. The ends were cut back, 5 bases at V and 6 bases at J, with 16 bases in the middle. This CDR3 contains 14 residues. Per the germline V gene, CDR1 is SGHTA and CDR2 is FQGTGA. DNA of the CDR3: TGTGCCAGCAGCACAGGGTCTTCGGCGGCTGAAGCTTTCTTT. Translating it yields CASSTGSSAAEAFF.

The chain combines TRBV12-3 or TRBV12-4 with TRBJ1-3, with 7 bases lining up with TRBD1. J was trimmed by 4 bases and V by 6 bases; bases with no gene match: 6. The CDR3 has 14 amino acids. As DNA, the CDR3 is TGTGCCAGCAGCAAACAGGGGCACGGAAACACCATATATTTT. As protein: CASSKQGHGNTIYF.

This clonotype was picked up many times. The V gene is TRBV20-1, the J gene TRBJ1-1; D gene unclear. Germline V gene sequence: CDR1 DFQATT, CDR2 SNEGSKA (reference sequence). This CDR3 has 14 residues. The ends were cut back, 3 bases at V and 4 bases at J, with 15 bases in the middle. In DNA form, the CDR3 reads TGCAGTGCTAGGTCCAAGGCCCGGGGCACTGAAGCTTTCTTT. Amino acid sequence: CSARSKARGTEAFF.

This clonotype was detected once. A much more abundant neighbour one base away suggests this may be a read error. The CDR3 region is CAIRDSLYGHTF. CDR3 coding DNA: TGTGCCATCCGGGACAGCCTCTATGGCCACACCTTC. This chain connects TRBV12-3 or TRBV12-4 to TRBJ1-2; 7 bases are a match to TRBD1. The CDR3 runs 12 residues.

This clonotype was picked up many times. The V call is TRBV20-1, the J call TRBJ1-2; no firm D call. Trimming took 2 bases from V and 8 from J, leaving 9 bases between them. The germline V gene encodes CDR1 DFQATT and CDR2 SNEGSKA (reference sequence). The CDR3 is made up of 11 amino acids. This CDR3 is CSARWRQGYTF. CDR3 sequence (DNA): TGCAGTGCTAGATGGCGGCAAGGCTACACCTTC.

The chain combines TRBV10-3 with TRBJ1-2, with D uncertain. The CDR3 totals 14 residues. Trimming removed 5 bases from V and 3 bases from J, with 13 bases in between. Germline values: CDR1 ENHRY, CDR2 SYGVKD. CDR3 amino acids: CAISYGSGHYGYTF. Written as DNA, the CDR3 is TGTGCCATCAGTTATGGATCCGGCCACTATGGCTACACCTTC.

The chain has TRBV10-2 and TRBJ1-1; tentatively, D is TRBD1 (5 bases). Trimming took 6 bases from V and 3 from J, leaving 23 bases between them. CDR1 is WSHSY, CDR2 SAAADI, per germline. The length of the CDR3 is 17 residues. CDR3 sequence: CASRPPRVEGIHTEAFF. The DNA for the CDR3 is TGCGCCAGCAGGCCGCCAAGGGTAGAGGGGATCCACACTGAAGCTTTCTTT.

This chain connects TRBV12-3 or TRBV12-4 to TRBJ1-6; TRBD1 aligns across 9 bases. The CDR3 is 16 amino acids. Unmatched junction bases numbered 7, after V lost 5 bases and J lost 5 bases. CDR3 nucleotide sequence: TGTGCCAGCAGTCAGAGGACAGGGGAGGATAATTCACCCCTCCACTTT. Encoded protein: CASSQRTGEDNSPLHF.

The J gene is TRBJ1-6, the V gene TRBV6-6; the D gene is possibly TRBD1 (5 bases). Germline V lookup: CDR1 MNHNY, CDR2 SVGAGI (reference sequence). The CDR3 sequence is 16 residues long. The V gene lost 7 bases and the J gene lost 5 bases, with 18 bases spanning the gap. Here the CDR3 reads CASTQDKASHNSPLHF. The DNA for the CDR3 is TGTGCCAGCACGCAGGACAAAGCGTCTCATAATTCACCCCTCCACTTT.

This clonotype was seen ten or more times. This chain links TRBV2 with TRBJ1-2, with a weak D call TRBD1 (6 bases). The V gene lost 8 bases and the J gene lost 3 bases, with 13 bases spanning the gap. This CDR3 region has 13 residues. Germline assignment: CDR1 SNHLY and CDR2 FYNNEI. The CDR3 region has the DNA TGTGCCAGCCGGTCAGGGGACGACTATGGCTACACCTTC. Translation: CASRSGDDYGYTF. Using reference TRBV2 and TRBJ1-2 for the parts outside the CDR3, the full variable domain is EPEVTQTPSHQVTQMGQEVILRCVPISNHLYFYWYRQILGQKVEFLVSFYNNEISEKSEIFDDQFSVERPDGSNFTLKIRSTKLEDSAMYFCASRSGDDYGYTFGSGTRLTVV.

This clonotype showed up just a few times. J is TRBJ2-5 and V is TRBV7-9, with D possibly being TRBD1 (5 bases). Germline lookup yields CDR1 SEHNR and CDR2 FQNEAQ (reference sequence). V lost 2 bases, J lost 1 base, and 8 bases lay in between. This CDR3 has 14 residues. The CDR3 is CASSLIQGQETQYF. As DNA, the CDR3 is TGTGCCAGCAGCTTAATCCAGGGCCAAGAGACCCAGTACTTC.

This clonotype has a handful of counts. The rearrangement uses TRBV11-2 and TRBJ1-5; the D gene is possibly TRBD1 (5 bases). Germline V CDR1 and CDR2: SGHAT, FQNNGV. The germline V and J ends were trimmed by 0 bases and 4 bases, with 13 bases remaining between them. The CDR3 runs to 16 residues. The CDR3 spells CASSLDNRWGNQPQHF. CDR3 coding DNA: TGTGCCAGCAGCTTAGATAACCGCTGGGGGAATCAGCCCCAGCATTTT.

The genes are TRBV20-1 and TRBJ1-5; D perhaps matches TRBD1 (6 bases). The V and J ends lost 5 bases and 6 bases respectively, with 14 bases between them. The CDR3 is 13 residues long. Germline-derived CDR1 and CDR2 are DFQATT and SNEGSKA (reference sequence). The CDR3 bases are TGCAGTGCTGGGATAGGGGGGGGTCAGCCCCAGCATTTT. Translation: CSAGIGGGQPQHF.

V is TRBV29-1 and J is TRBJ1-1; D ambiguous. With 3 bases removed from V and 5 bases from J, the gap between germline ends came to 13 bases. This CDR3 has 13 amino acids. Germline CDR1 is SQVTM and CDR2 is ANQGSEA. The CDR3 spells CSVEARLGTEAFF. The DNA for the CDR3 is TGCAGCGTTGAGGCGCGTTTAGGAACTGAAGCTTTCTTT.

The rearrangement joins TRBV20-1 to TRBJ2-2; 7 bases are shared with TRBD1. The CDR3 has 14 residues. Germline CDR1 reads DFQATT; CDR2 reads SNEGSKA (reference sequence). V was clipped by 3 bases and J by 2 bases; unmatched bases: 3. CDR3 DNA sequence: TGCAGTGCTAGCCAGGGGGTTAACACCGGGGAGCTGTTTTTT. Its translation: CSASQGVNTGELFF.

For this clonotype: This may be a read error, as it is one base from a much larger clone. The gene calls are TRBV19 and TRBJ1-1, with D possibly TRBD1 on 6 matching bases. CDR3 length: 15 residues. The ends were cut back, 9 bases at V and 1 base at J, with 18 bases in the middle. Germline lookup yields CDR1 LNHDA and CDR2 SQIVND (reference sequence). As DNA, the CDR3 is TGTGCCAGCAGCAGGGGAATGGGAAGGAACACTGAAGCTTTCTTT. It translates to CASSRGMGRNTEAFF.

Note on this clonotype: The junction shows a germline mismatch at one end, possibly a read error. J is TRBJ2-5 and V is TRBV29-1, with D tentatively TRBD1 or TRBD2 (6 bases each). The germline gives CDR1 SQVTM, CDR2 ANQGSEA. This CDR3 region has 12 residues. CDR3 in DNA: TGCAGCGGCGGGACAAACCAAAAGACCCAGTACTTC. This encodes CSGGTNQKTQYF.

The chain combines TRBV7-2 with TRBJ1-4, with D possibly TRBD1 on 6 matching bases. Deletions cut 6 bases from V and 4 bases from J, with 21 bases between. The CDR3 is made up of 17 amino acids. Germline V gene lookup returns CDR1 SGHTA and CDR2 FQGNSA. CDR3 amino acids: CASSPGTYGEVNEKLFF. For the CDR3, the DNA is TGTGCCAGCAGTCCCGGGACATACGGAGAGGTTAATGAAAAACTGTTTTTT.

V gene TRBV29-1 combines with J gene TRBJ1-2; 10 bases agree with TRBD1. Germline lookup yields CDR1 SQVTM and CDR2 ANQGSEA. The CDR3 runs to 13 residues. V lost 8 bases to trimming and J lost 6 bases; unmatched junction nucleotides: 9. CDR3 coding DNA: TGCAGCTTGCAAGGGACAGGGGCGCATGGCTACACCTTC. Its protein is CSLQGTGAHGYTF.

In this sample, this clonotype turned up a few times. The chain uses TRBV20-1 and TRBJ2-5; 10 bases align to TRBD1. CDR3 length: 14 amino acids. V was pared by 6 bases and J by 5 bases, with 9 bases of the junction left unmatched. CDR1 DFQATT and CDR2 SNEGSKA come from the germline V gene (reference sequence). The CDR3 bases are TGCAGTGCCCCCGCGGGACAGGGGACGGAGACCCAGTACTTC. Translated, it gives CSAPAGQGTETQYF.